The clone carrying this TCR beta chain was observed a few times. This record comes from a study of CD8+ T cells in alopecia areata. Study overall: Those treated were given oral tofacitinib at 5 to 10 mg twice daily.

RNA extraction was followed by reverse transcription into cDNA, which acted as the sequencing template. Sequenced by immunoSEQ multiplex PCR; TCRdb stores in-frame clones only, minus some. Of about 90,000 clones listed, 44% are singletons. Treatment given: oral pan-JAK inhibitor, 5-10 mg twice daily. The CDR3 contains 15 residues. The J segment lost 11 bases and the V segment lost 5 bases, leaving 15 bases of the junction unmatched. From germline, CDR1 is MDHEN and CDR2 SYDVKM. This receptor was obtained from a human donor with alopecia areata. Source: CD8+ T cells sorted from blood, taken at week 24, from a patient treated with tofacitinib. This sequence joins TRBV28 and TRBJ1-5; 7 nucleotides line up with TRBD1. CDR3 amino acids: CASSLMGTAESAQHF. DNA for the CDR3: TGTGCCAGCAGTCTCATGGGGACAGCTGAATCGGCCCAGCATTTT. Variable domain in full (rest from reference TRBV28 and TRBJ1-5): DVKVTQSSRYLVKRTGEKVFLECVQDMDHENMFWYRQDPGLGLRLIYFSYDVKMKEKGDIPEGYSVSREKKERFSLILESASTNQTSMYLCASSLMGTAESAQHFGDGTRLSIL.